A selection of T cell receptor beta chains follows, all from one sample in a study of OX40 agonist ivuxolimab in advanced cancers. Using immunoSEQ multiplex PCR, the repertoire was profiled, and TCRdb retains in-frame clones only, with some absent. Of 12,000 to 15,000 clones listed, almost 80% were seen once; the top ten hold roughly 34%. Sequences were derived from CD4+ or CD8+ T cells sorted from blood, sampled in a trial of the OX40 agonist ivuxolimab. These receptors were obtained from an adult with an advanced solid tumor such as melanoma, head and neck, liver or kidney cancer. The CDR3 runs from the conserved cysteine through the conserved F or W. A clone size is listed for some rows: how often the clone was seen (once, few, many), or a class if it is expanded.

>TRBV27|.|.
CASSLWGAPYEQYF
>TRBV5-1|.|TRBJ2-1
CASSLYGSNEQFF
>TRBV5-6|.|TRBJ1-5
CASSPGRFNQPQHF
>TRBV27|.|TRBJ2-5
CASSFAPGTLQETQYF
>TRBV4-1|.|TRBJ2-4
CASSQQGVALGHGKNIQYF
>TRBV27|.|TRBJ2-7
CASSPGVGAYEQYF
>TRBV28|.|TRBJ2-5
CASSGRGNQETQYF
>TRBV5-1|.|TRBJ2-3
CASSLDGDGDTQYF
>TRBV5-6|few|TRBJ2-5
CASSGEETQYF
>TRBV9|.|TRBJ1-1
CASSVDGEQGEAFF
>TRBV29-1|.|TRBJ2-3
CSVEGPGMDTQYF
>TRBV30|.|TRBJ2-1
CAWTRQERELANEQFF
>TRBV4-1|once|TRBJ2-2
CASSQDLSGSNTGELFF
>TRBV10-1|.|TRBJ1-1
CASGPSLTEAFF
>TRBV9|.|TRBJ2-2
CASSVAPTGELFF
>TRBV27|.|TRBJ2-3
CASSFSPPGQGSTDTQYF
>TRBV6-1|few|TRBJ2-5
CASTEGRGQETQYF
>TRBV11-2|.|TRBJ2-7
CASSLGGTQYEQYF
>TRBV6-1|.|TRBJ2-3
CASRDLLGMADTQYF
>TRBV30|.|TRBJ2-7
CAGGSATYEQYF
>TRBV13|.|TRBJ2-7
CASSFGTAGEQYF
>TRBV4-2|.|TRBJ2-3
CASSRPGIGGTDTQYF
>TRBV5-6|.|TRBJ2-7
CASSYPGQGAYEQYF
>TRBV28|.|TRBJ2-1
CASSLGGKETYNEQFF
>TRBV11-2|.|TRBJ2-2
CASSLLLAAIPRGELFF
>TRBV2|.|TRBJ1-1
CASRTGGSGTEAFF
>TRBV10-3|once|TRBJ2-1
CAISESEQERTYNEQFF
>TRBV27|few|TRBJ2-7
CASSFGTGLYEQYF
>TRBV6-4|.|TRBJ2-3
CASSERPGTDTQYF
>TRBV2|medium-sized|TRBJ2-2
CASSGGEVAPGELFF
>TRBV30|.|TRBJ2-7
CAWKGGAYEQYF
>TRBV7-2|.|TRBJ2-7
CASSPRQIFSYEQYF
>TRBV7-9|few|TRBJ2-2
CASRTGNTGELFF
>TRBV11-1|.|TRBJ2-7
CASSFDSYEQYF
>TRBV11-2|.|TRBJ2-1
CASSSFGQGTHNEQFF
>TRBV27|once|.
CASSEWDSSYEQYF
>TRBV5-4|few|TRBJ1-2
CASSLEDSNYGYTF
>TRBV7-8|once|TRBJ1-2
CASSLGTGRDGYTF
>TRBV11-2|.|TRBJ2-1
CASSLYSGRLNEQFF
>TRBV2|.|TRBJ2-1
CASSDFRGLAVLLSSYNEQFF
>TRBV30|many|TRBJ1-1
CAWSVVENTEAFF
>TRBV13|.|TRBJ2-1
CASSPQREHSYNEQFF
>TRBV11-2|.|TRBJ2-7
CASSFSGMGLSYEQYF
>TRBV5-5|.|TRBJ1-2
CASSPGTGVYGYTF
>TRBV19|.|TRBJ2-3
CASSTRDYLQPGTDTQYF
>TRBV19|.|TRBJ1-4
CASSMDEKLFF